Included here is one T cell receptor (beta chain) sequence, with context. Clones were sequenced by immunoSEQ multiplex PCR, and TCRdb holds only the in-frame ones, with some missing. This sample yields around 150,000 clones, of which 80% to 95% are seen a single time; approximately 4.8% belongs to the top ten. This sample is drawn from a study of T cell responses to AZD1222 COVID-19 vaccine. Germline V gives CDR1 ENHRY, CDR2 SYGVKD. This CDR3 has 14 residues. Trimming removed 7 bases from V and 6 bases from J, with 13 bases in between. The V call is TRBV10-3, the J call TRBJ1-6, with a possible D match to TRBD1 (6 bases). The starting material was peripheral blood, obtained on day 0 of AZD1222 vaccination. The receptor's source is an adult in good health. The CDR3 nucleotides are TGTGCCATCAAATTGGACAGTTTTAATTCACCCCTCCACTTT. As protein: CAIKLDSFNSPLHF.